The following is a T cell receptor (beta chain) sequence with its context. The germline gene is not matched at one end of the junction; a read error may be the cause. The sample is drawn from a study of tumor-infiltrating lymphocytes in primary liver carcinoma. Study as a whole: Staged T1-T3 N0M0, the tumors had sizes that ranged from about 4.2 to 11 cm across.

Synthesis of TCR beta cDNA was carried out from approximately 470 ng total RNA with a constant-region primer. Employing slightly modified ARM-PCR, three nested multiplex PCR rounds were run, and these gave rise to the TCR beta libraries. The opening two PCR rounds, approximately 10 cycles each, paired TRBV1-TRBV30 forward primers with a C-beta reverse primer. Each CDR3 protein is one row after TCRdb ran MiXCR on the multiplex PCR reads. The table lists about 97,000 distinct CDR3 sequences, around 71% of them singletons. This CDR3 is 15 amino acids long. CDR1 MDHEN and CDR2 SYDVKM come from the germline V gene. Co-extracting RNA and DNA was done with roughly 17-33 mg of unsorted bulk tissue as input.

The source of this sequence is a woman aged 60-70 years with primary liver carcinoma and hepatitis B virus infection. The chain carries TRBV28 and TRBJ2-6, with 7 bases fitting TRBD1. Sequenced input: liver tumor tissue from sampling region 2. The subset here: tumor region T2, inferior pole. For the CDR3, the DNA is TGTACCAGCAGGACCACAGGGGTCGGGGCCAACGTCCTGACTTTC. It encodes CTSRTTGVGANVLTF.